This T cell receptor beta chain emerged from a study of T cell repertoires in cytomegalovirus infection. Background on the study: Recently identified HLA-C-restricted and well-studied HLA-B-restricted CMV epitopes were used. Based on public TCR beta signatures, there were indications of CMV infection and of a matching HLA type.

In the case of this clonotype: The antigen is undetermined.

General observations from the study: Dominant in the ex vivo response were TCR beta clonotypes restricted by HLA-C and specific for CMV. Individuals carrying CMV plus the relevant HLA were identified by cumulative frequency of public TCR beta families.

TCRdb processed the reads anew with MiXCR; each CDR3 protein has one entry. The table lists some 500,000 distinct CDR3 sequences, about 40% of them singletons. The length of the CDR3 is 12 residues. V was shortened by 7 bases and J by 8 bases, with 14 bases between the two germline ends. Material: cultured PBMCs, obtained from culture after CMV antigen stimulation. This sequence joins TRBV12-3 or TRBV12-4 and TRBJ1-2; D perhaps matches TRBD1 (6 bases). This receptor was taken from a human donor in good health (CMV status not recorded). Some clones in this sample may be carry-over from other donors' samples. CDR3 sequence: CASTMGAGGYTF. The CDR3 DNA reads TGTGCCAGCACCATGGGGGCTGGGGGCTACACCTTC.